The rows below give T cell receptor beta chains drawn from one sample of a study of radiotherapy plus CTLA-4 blockade in lung cancer. Only in-frame clones appear in the TCRdb table, and some are missing; sequencing was by immunoSEQ multiplex PCR. This table has 95,000 to 150,000 clones, more than 80% appearing once. The sample was peripheral blood, taken from a patient treated with radiotherapy plus ipilimumab. The receptors originated from a human donor with non-small cell lung cancer that progressed on radiotherapy plus ipilimumab. CDR3s include the opening cysteine and the closing phenylalanine or tryptophan. Fields, in order: J gene, CDR3 length, clone size, D gene, V gene, CDR3 protein, CDR3 DNA. A D gene is named only where the DNA matches it firmly. Not all rows give a size; the values are once, few, many and, for expanded clones, a class.

>TRBJ1-2|13|NA|NA|TRBV5-4
CASSRVDQEGYTF
TGTGCCAGCAGCCGTGTGGACCAAGAGGGGTACACCTTC
>TRBJ2-5|14|NA|TRBD2|TRBV19
CASSTGTSPETQYF
TGTGCCAGTAGTACGGGGACTAGCCCAGAGACCCAGTACTTC
>TRBJ2-2|19|few|TRBD2|TRBV7-9
CASSPAASGRFVHPGELFF
TGTGCCAGCAGCCCAGCAGCTAGCGGGAGGTTCGTTCATCCCGGGGAGCTGTTTTTT
>TRBJ1-5|15|NA|NA|TRBV5-1
CASSLGGTGNQPQHF
TGCGCCAGCAGCTTAGGGGGGACTGGGAATCAGCCCCAGCATTTT
>TRBJ2-6|19|NA|NA|TRBV5-1
CASSLGLAVGGAGANVLTF
TGCGCCAGCAGCTTAGGACTCGCGGTAGGGGGGGCTGGGGCCAACGTCCTGACTTTC
>TRBJ2-7|17|NA|NA|TRBV10-2
CASSESQIQGSTYEQYF
TGCGCCAGCAGTGAGTCTCAGATCCAGGGTAGCACCTACGAGCAGTACTTC
>TRBJ1-5|13|NA|NA|TRBV2
CARFRGGSQPQHF
TGTGCCCGATTCCGGGGGGGAAGTCAGCCCCAGCATTTT
>TRBJ2-7|12|NA|NA|TRBV18
CASSLSSYEQYF
TGTGCCAGCTCACTAAGCTCCTACGAGCAGTACTTC
>TRBJ2-3|14|NA|NA|TRBV18
CASSRDTRTDTQYF
TGTGCCAGCTCGCGGGACACGAGGACAGATACGCAGTATTTT
>TRBJ2-5|14|few|TRBD2|TRBV30
CAGSPGGGLETQYF
TGTGCCGGGAGTCCGGGGGGGGGCCTTGAGACCCAGTACTTC
>TRBJ1-1|15|NA|TRBD1|TRBV5-1
CASSLGTGGLSEAFF
TGCGCCAGCAGCTTGGGGACAGGGGGCTTATCTGAAGCTTTCTTT
>TRBJ1-5|14|NA|NA|TRBV6-5
CASSSVSGNQPQHF
TGTGCCAGCAGTTCGGTGTCGGGCAATCAGCCCCAGCATTTT
>TRBJ2-1|13|NA|NA|TRBV5-1
CASSLPSWNEQFF
TGCGCCAGCAGCTTGCCTAGCTGGAATGAGCAGTTCTTC
>TRBJ2-7|14|NA|NA|TRBV5-1
CASSLEAGRHEQYF
TGCGCCAGCAGCTTGGAGGCAGGGCGGCACGAGCAGTACTTC
>TRBJ1-1|14|once|NA|TRBV2
CASSGEFMNTEAFF
TGTGCCAGCAGCGGGGAGTTTATGAACACTGAAGCTTTCTTT
>TRBJ2-5|13|NA|NA|TRBV19
CASSPDWGETQYF
TGTGCCAGTAGTCCCGACTGGGGAGAGACCCAGTACTTC
>TRBJ1-1|16|NA|NA|TRBV15
CATSPRRQQGGTEAFF
TGTGCCACCAGCCCGCGTCGCCAACAGGGAGGGACTGAAGCTTTCTTT
>TRBJ2-7|13|NA|NA|TRBV6-1
CASTAARGGEQYF
TGTGCCAGCACGGCGGCCCGAGGGGGCGAGCAGTACTTC
>TRBJ2-2|14|once|NA|TRBV7-9
CASSFRTNTGELFF
TGTGCCAGCAGCTTTAGGACGAACACCGGGGAGCTGTTTTTT
>TRBJ1-1|12|NA|NA|TRBV19
CASSTIGAEAFF
TGTGCCAGTAGTACTATAGGGGCTGAAGCTTTCTTT
>TRBJ2-1|15|NA|TRBD2|TRBV6-6
CASSRTSGRGNEQFF
TGTGCCAGCAGTCGGACTAGCGGGAGAGGCAATGAGCAGTTCTTC
>TRBJ2-3|15|many|NA|TRBV27
CASSRWEPDTDTQYF
TGTGCCAGCTCCCGGTGGGAGCCCGACACAGATACGCAGTATTTT
>TRBJ1-4|15|NA|TRBD1|TRBV19
CASTHRGPTNEKLFF
TGTGCCAGTACTCACAGGGGGCCAACTAATGAAAAACTGTTTTTT
>TRBJ1-5|12|few|NA|TRBV28
CATTPRIQPQHF
TGTGCCACCACACCGAGGATTCAGCCCCAGCATTTT
>TRBJ1-1|15|once|TRBD1|TRBV6-5
CASSGTGVLNTEAFF
TGTGCCAGCAGCGGTACAGGGGTACTGAACACTGAAGCTTTCTTT
>TRBJ2-1|15|NA|NA|TRBV4-2
CASSQVASSYNEQFF
TGTGCCAGCAGCCAAGTGGCAAGCTCCTACAATGAGCAGTTCTTC
>TRBJ2-1|15|once|TRBD2|TRBV9
CASSVVGGGSNEQFF
TGTGCCAGCAGCGTAGTTGGCGGGGGAAGCAATGAGCAGTTCTTC
>TRBJ2-7|14|NA|TRBD2|TRBV7-2
CASSPRGGSYEQYF
TGTGCCAGCAGCCCCCGGGGGGGGTCCTACGAGCAGTACTTC
>TRBJ2-4|13|NA|NA|TRBV9
CASSESEKNIQYF
TGTGCCAGCAGCGAGTCGGAGAAAAACATTCAGTACTTC
>TRBJ2-5|16|NA|TRBD2|TRBV19
CASRTLSGPYQETQYF
TGTGCCAGTAGGACGCTTAGCGGGCCCTACCAAGAGACCCAGTACTTC
>TRBJ2-5|14|NA|NA|TRBV6-6
CASSYTEYQETQYF
TGTGCCAGCAGTTACACGGAATACCAAGAGACCCAGTACTTC
>TRBJ2-1|15|NA|NA|TRBV11-2
CASTPFSGSYNEQFF
TGTGCCAGCACTCCTTTCAGCGGATCCTACAATGAGCAGTTCTTC
>TRBJ1-1|14|NA|TRBD1|TRBV2
CASSAPGQAAHAFF
TGTGCCAGCAGTGCCCCGGGACAGGCGGCTCACGCTTTCTTT
>TRBJ2-5|16|NA|TRBD2|TRBV15
CATSRDFGTSRETQYF
TGTGCCACCAGCAGAGATTTTGGGACTAGCCGGGAGACCCAGTACTTC
>TRBJ1-1|15|NA|NA|TRBV18
CASSPVGTKNTEAFF
TGTGCCAGCTCCCCGGTAGGGACGAAGAACACTGAAGCTTTCTTT
>TRBJ2-3|16|NA|TRBD2|TRBV5-1
CASSLEVAGGPDTQYF
TGCGCCAGCAGCTTGGAGGTAGCGGGAGGGCCAGATACGCAGTATTTT
>TRBJ2-5|14|NA|TRBD2|TRBV6-5
CASSPLADQETQYF
TGTGCCAGCAGCCCACTAGCGGACCAAGAGACCCAGTACTTC
>TRBJ1-1|15|once|NA|TRBV7-9
CASSMGRPLNTEAFF
TGTGCCAGCTCCATGGGCCGACCTTTGAATACTGAAGCTTTCTTT
>TRBJ2-3|15|NA|NA|TRBV7-9
CASSLLAGKADTQYF
TGTGCCAGCAGCTTACTTGCGGGAAAGGCAGATACGCAGTATTTT
>TRBJ2-7|14|NA|NA|TRBV7-2
CASSLVVQGYEQYF
TGTGCCAGCAGCTTAGTGGTTCAGGGCTACGAGCAGTACTTC